Sequencing of this T cell receptor (beta chain) was carried out in a study of post-analysis software for immune sequencing data. At the level of the study: Relapsing-remitting, secondary progressive and progressive-relapsing forms of multiple sclerosis all featured among disease courses. Whole-study findings and limits: A few TRBV segments occurring more often in patients than controls included TRBV5-6, TRBV5-1 and TRBV20-1.

In regard to this clonotype: Its target is unknown.

Trimming removed 4 bases at V and 6 bases at J, with 15 bases between. Germline CDR1 and CDR2: DFQATT and SNEGSKA (reference sequence). The CDR3 is 13 amino acids. Unique molecular identifiers had been added to the TCR beta cDNA libraries. TCRdb re-analysed the PCR reads in MiXCR, keeping a single row per CDR3 protein. The profile shows about 570,000 distinct CDR3 sequences, around 36% of them singletons. The rearrangement joins TRBV20-1 to TRBJ1-2, with a tentative D call TRBD1 (6 bases). The TCR was taken from a girl younger than 18 with multiple sclerosis. Source material: blood. CDR3: CSAIDRRAHGYTF. CDR3 coding DNA: TGCAGTGCTATCGACAGGAGGGCACATGGCTACACCTTC.